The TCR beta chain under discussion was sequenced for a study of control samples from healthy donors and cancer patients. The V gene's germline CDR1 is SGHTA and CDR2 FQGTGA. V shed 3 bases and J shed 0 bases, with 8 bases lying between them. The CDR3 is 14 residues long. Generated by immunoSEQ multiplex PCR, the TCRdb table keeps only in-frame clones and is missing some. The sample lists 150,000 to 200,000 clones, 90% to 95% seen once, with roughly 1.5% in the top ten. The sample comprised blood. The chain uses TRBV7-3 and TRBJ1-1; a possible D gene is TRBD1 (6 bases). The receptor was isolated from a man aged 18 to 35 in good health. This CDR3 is CASSLGHMNTEAFF. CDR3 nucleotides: TGTGCCAGCAGCTTGGGACATATGAACACTGAAGCTTTCTTT.